The rows below give T cell receptor beta chains drawn from one sample of a study of cytomegalovirus exposure and HLA in healthy donors. TCRdb keeps only in-frame clones here, not all; method: immunoSEQ multiplex PCR. The sample holds 65,000 to 80,000 clones, around 94% seen once. The specimen sequenced was PBMCs. These receptors were taken from a woman between 18 and 30 years old in good health and CMV-seropositive. Each CDR3 is given with its conserved first and last residue. Size is stated for part of the rows, as once, few or many counts, or as a class when the clone is expanded.

clone_size j_call cdr3_length v_call cdr3_aa
. TRBJ1-1 13 TRBV11-1 CASSIDWNTEAFF
. TRBJ2-1 16 TRBV15 CATSSGAGSGVDEQFF
. TRBJ1-5 14 TRBV19 CASSILGGVQPQHF
. TRBJ1-1 16 TRBV28 CASTTGGGRVGTEAFF
. TRBJ2-7 13 TRBV19 CACSTGFSYEQYF
. TRBJ2-1 15 TRBV9 CASSVDGSGGNEQFF
. TRBJ2-2 16 TRBV6-5 CASSSWTRLPTGELFF
. TRBJ2-5 12 TRBV6-6 CASSYRWETQYF
. TRBJ1-4 16 TRBV28 CASSFALLRLGEKLFF
. TRBJ1-1 13 TRBV7-8 CASSLNSVTEAFF
. TRBJ2-7 15 TRBV7-2 CASSLGGGGIYEQYF
. TRBJ1-1 13 TRBV2 CASSWDRGPEAFF
. TRBJ1-2 14 TRBV19 CASSSSGQVLGYTF
. TRBJ1-2 13 TRBV5-1 CASSITGNYGYTF
. TRBJ1-2 14 TRBV5-3 CARSTRVTNYGYTF
. TRBJ2-7 14 TRBV7-3 CASSPGTGPYEQYF
. TRBJ2-3 14 TRBV7-2 CASSLGLPTYTQYF
once TRBJ2-1 15 TRBV10-3 CAISGLAGTYNEQFF
once TRBJ2-5 15 TRBV19 CASSYRQGVGETQYF
. TRBJ1-1 12 TRBV11-2 CASSLVREEAFF
. TRBJ1-2 12 TRBV29-1 CSVWTEPLGYTF
. TRBJ2-7 14 TRBV13 CASSLVGGSYEQYF
. TRBJ2-3 15 TRBV9 CASSVEGREGTTQYF
. TRBJ1-3 15 TRBV11-3 CASSLTGASGNTIYF
. TRBJ2-7 16 TRBV15 CATSREAGTGAYEQYF
. TRBJ2-7 14 TRBV5-4 CASSPPSGWGGQYF
. TRBJ2-1 17 TRBV14 CASSIHRDRGRRGEQFF
once TRBJ1-2 13 TRBV19 CASSITTARGYTF
. TRBJ1-4 14 TRBV4-2 CASSQEGGIEKLFF
. TRBJ1-1 13 TRBV6-6 CASSVSLRVVAFF
. TRBJ1-1 10 TRBV30 CAWGQPEAFF
. TRBJ1-2 13 TRBV6-5 CASSLNRDYGYTF
. TRBJ2-2 16 TRBV28 CASHGGLAGARRELFF
. TRBJ2-2 14 TRBV7-3 CASRPGTSGSELFF
. TRBJ2-5 15 TRBV27 CASSLASGYQETQYF
few TRBJ2-7 12 TRBV28 CASISGVREQYF
. TRBJ2-2 15 TRBV7-9 CASSPRTMNTGELFF
once TRBJ1-2 16 TRBV28 CASSSHYRRANYGYTF
. TRBJ1-2 13 TRBV4-1 CASSQEWADGYTF
. TRBJ2-3 13 TRBV29-1 CSVEDLRTDTQYF
once TRBJ1-1 16 TRBV7-9 CASSLVPGQDNTEAFF
. TRBJ2-3 14 TRBV7-8 CASSPGQGADTQYF
. TRBJ1-1 12 TRBV4-3 CASSQGGGRSFF
. TRBJ1-5 15 TRBV28 CASSPGGASNQPQHF
. TRBJ2-7 11 TRBV6-5 CASSFNYEQYF
. TRBJ1-5 15 TRBV15 CATSREARSNQPQHF
. TRBJ1-5 15 TRBV19 CASSIPPPGNQPQHF
. TRBJ2-1 15 TRBV19 CASSILAGGRNEQFF
. TRBJ1-1 15 TRBV7-9 CASSSRQGGNTEAFF
. TRBJ2-5 14 TRBV5-1 CASKGLAGQETQYF
. TRBJ2-7 14 TRBV7-9 CASSTRTSRDEQYF
. TRBJ2-7 15 TRBV7-9 CASSTRLAAEYEQYF
. TRBJ1-1 13 TRBV5-1 CASSRGTGTEAFF
. TRBJ2-7 13 TRBV7-8 CASSPKRAYEQYF
. . 14 TRBV2 CASSEVTGSYEQYF
. TRBJ1-3 16 TRBV5-1 CASSLEGQGSGNTIYF
once TRBJ2-1 14 TRBV11-1 CASSLVAGNNEQFF